This T cell receptor beta chain originates from a study of CD8+ T cells in alopecia areata. Germline CDR1 reads LNHDA; CDR2 reads SQIVND (reference sequence). V lost 8 bases to trimming and J lost 7 bases, with 11 bases between them. This CDR3 is 11 amino acids long. Extracted RNA was reverse transcribed, and the resulting cDNA served as sequencing template. Libraries were prepared by immunoSEQ multiplex PCR; TCRdb keeps only in-frame clonotypes and omits some of them. Of 150,000 or so clones in the sample, 87% were seen once. The V and J genes are TRBV19 and TRBJ1-2; D is unclear. The TCR originated in a human donor with alopecia areata. Sequences were derived from CD8+ T cells sorted from blood, sampled at week 0. CDR3: CASLWAAGYTF. In nucleotides, the CDR3 is TGTGCCAGTCTATGGGCGGCTGGCTACACCTTC. The full variable domain, in which reference TRBV19 and TRBJ1-2 provide the parts outside the CDR3, is DGGITQSPKYLFRKEGQNVTLSCEQNLNHDAMYWYRQDPGQGLRLIYYSQIVNDFQKGDIAEGYSVSREKKESFPLTVTSAQKNPTAFYLCASLWAAGYTFGSGTRLTVV.